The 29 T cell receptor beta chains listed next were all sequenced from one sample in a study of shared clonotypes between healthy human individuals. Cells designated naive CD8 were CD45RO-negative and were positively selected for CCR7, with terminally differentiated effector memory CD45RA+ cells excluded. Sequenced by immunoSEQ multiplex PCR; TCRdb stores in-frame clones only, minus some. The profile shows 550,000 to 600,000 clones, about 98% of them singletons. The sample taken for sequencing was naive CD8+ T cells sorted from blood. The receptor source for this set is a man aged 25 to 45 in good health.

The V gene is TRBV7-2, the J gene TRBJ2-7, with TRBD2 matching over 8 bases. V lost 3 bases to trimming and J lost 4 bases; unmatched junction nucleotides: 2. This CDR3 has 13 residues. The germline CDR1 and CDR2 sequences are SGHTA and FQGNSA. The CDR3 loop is CASSLGLGYEQYF. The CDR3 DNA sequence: TGTGCCAGCAGCTTGGGACTAGGGTACGAGCAGTACTTC.

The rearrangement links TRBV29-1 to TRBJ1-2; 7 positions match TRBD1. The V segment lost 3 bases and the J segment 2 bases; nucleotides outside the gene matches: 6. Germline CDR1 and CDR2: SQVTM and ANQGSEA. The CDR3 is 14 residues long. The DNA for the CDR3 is TGCAGCGTTGAGGGGGACAGAGAAAACTATGGCTACACCTTC. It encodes CSVEGDRENYGYTF.

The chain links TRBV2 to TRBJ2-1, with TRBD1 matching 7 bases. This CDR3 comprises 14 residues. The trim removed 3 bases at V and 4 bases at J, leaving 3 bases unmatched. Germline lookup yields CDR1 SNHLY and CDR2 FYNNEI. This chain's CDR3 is CASSDRDRYNEQFF. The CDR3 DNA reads TGTGCCAGCAGTGATAGGGACAGATACAATGAGCAGTTCTTC.

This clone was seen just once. CDR3 DNA sequence: TGTGCCAGCAGCTCTAGCGGGAGCCCCTCCAATGAGCAGTTCTTC. Translating gives CASSSSGSPSNEQFF. V usage is TRBV9 and J usage is TRBJ2-1; 10 bases map to TRBD2. Germline lookup yields CDR1 SGDLS and CDR2 YYNGEE. V shed 4 bases, J shed 6 bases, and the junction held 7 bases outside the gene matches. This CDR3 comprises 15 residues.

DNA for the CDR3: TGCGCCAGCAGGACCGGACAGGCGAGCTCCTACGAGCAGTACTTC. Translating it yields CASRTGQASSYEQYF. The chain recombines TRBV5-1 with TRBJ2-7, with TRBD1 matching 7 bases. V was pared by 5 bases and J by 0 bases, with 8 bases of the junction left unmatched. Germline-derived CDR1 and CDR2 are SGHRS and YFSETQ. The CDR3 sequence is 15 residues long.

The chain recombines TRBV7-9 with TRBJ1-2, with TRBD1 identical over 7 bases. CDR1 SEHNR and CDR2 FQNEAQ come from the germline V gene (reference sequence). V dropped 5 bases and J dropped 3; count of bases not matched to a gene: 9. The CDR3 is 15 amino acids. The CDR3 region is CASSTIPTGDYGYTF. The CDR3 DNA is TGTGCCAGCAGCACCATCCCTACAGGGGACTATGGCTACACCTTC.

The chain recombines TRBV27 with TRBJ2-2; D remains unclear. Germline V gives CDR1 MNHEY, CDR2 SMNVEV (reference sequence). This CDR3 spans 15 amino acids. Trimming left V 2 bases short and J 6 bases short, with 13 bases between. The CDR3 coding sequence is TGTGCCAGCAGTTTAGTACAAGTAGGGCCCGGGGAGCTGTTTTTT. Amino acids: CASSLVQVGPGELFF.

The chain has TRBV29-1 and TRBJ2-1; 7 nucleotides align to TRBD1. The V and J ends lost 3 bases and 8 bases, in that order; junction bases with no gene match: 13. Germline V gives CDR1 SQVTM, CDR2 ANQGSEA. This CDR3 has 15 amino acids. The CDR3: CSVDFGTADSDEQFF. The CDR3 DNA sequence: TGCAGCGTTGACTTCGGGACAGCCGATTCGGATGAGCAGTTCTTC.

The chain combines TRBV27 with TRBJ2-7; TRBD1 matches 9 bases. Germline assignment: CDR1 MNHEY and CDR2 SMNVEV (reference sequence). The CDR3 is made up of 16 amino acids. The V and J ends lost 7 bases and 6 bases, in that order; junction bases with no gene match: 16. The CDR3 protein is CASTMAYGTGRAEQYF. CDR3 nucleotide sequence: TGTGCCAGCACTATGGCTTACGGGACAGGGAGGGCCGAGCAGTACTTC.

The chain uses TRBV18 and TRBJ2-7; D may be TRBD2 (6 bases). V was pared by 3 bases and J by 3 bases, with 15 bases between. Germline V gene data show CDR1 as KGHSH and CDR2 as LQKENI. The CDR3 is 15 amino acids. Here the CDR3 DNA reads TGTGCCAGCTCACCGTCGGGGGAAGGCTACTACGAGCAGTACTTC. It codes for CASSPSGEGYYEQYF.

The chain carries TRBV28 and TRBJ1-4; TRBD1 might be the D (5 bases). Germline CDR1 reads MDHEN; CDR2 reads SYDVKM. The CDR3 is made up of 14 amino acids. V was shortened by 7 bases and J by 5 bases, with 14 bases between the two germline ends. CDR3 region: CASNSAGSNEKLFF. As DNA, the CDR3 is TGTGCCAGCAACAGCGCAGGGTCCAATGAAAAACTGTTTTTT.

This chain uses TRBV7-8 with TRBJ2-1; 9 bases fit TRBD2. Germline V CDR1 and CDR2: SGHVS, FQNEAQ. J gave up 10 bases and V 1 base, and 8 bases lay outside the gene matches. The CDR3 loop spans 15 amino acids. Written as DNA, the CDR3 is TGTGCCAGCAGCTTAGGGCGGGAGGGCCGGTGGGAGCAGTTCTTC. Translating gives CASSLGREGRWEQFF.

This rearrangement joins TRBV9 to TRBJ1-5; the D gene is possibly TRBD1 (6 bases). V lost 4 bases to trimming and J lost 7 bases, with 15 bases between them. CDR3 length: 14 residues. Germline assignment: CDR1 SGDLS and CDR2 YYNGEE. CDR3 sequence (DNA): TGTGCCAGCAGCTCCCTGGGGGCTGGGCAGCCCCAGCATTTT. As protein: CASSSLGAGQPQHF.

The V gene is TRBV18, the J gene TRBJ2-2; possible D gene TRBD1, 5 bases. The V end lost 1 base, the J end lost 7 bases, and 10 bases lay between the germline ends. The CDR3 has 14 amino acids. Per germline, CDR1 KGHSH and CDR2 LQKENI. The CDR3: CASSPQGPGGELFF. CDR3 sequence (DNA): TGTGCCAGCTCACCACAGGGGCCGGGCGGGGAGCTGTTTTTT. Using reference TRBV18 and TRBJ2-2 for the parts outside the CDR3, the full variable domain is NAGVMQNPRHLVRRRGQEARLRCSPMKGHSHVYWYRQLPEEGLKFMVYLQKENIIDESGMPKERFSAEFPKEGPSILRIQQVVRGDSAAYFCASSPQGPGGELFFGEGSRLTVL.

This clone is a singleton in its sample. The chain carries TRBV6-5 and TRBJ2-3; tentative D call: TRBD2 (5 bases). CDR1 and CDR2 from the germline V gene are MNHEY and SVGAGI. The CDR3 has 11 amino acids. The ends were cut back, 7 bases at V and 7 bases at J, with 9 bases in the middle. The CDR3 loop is CASTSGNTQYF. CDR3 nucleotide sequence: TGTGCCAGCACCTCGGGGAATACGCAGTATTTT.

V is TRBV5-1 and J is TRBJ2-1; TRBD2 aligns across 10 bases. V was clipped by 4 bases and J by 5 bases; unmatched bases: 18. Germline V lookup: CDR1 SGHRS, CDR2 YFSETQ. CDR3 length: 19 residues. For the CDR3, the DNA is TGCGCCAGCAGCGTGGCCACAACCCCCAGCGGGAGGGCCGACAATGAGCAGTTCTTC. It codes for CASSVATTPSGRADNEQFF.

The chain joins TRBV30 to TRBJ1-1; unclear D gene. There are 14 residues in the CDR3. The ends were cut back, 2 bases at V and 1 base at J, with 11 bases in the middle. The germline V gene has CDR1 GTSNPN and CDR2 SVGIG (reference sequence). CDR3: CAWSTLGGNTEAFF. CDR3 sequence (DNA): TGTGCCTGGAGTACCCTGGGAGGGAACACTGAAGCTTTCTTT.

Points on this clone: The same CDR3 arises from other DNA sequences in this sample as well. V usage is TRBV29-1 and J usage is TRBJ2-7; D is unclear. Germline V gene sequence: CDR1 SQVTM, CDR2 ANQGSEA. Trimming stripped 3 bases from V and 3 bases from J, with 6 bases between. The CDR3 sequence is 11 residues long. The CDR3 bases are TGCAGCGTTGAGAGTAGCTACGAGCAGTACTTC. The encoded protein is CSVESSYEQYF.

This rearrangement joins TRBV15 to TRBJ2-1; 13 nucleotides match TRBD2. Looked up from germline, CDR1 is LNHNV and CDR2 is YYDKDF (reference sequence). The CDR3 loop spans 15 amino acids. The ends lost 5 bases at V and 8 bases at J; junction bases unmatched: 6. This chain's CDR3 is CATSVGLAGEDEQFF. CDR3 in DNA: TGTGCCACCAGCGTTGGACTAGCGGGAGAAGATGAGCAGTTCTTC.

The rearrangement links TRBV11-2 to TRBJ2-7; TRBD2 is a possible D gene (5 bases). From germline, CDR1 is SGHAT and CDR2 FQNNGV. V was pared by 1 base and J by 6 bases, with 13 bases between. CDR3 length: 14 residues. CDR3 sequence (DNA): TGTGCCAGCAGCTTAGGCGGTAGCGTTGGCGAGCAGTACTTC. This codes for CASSLGGSVGEQYF.

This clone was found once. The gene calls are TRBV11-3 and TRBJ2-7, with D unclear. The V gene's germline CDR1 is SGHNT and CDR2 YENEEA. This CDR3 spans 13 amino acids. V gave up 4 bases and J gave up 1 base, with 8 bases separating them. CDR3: CASSSAGSYEQYF. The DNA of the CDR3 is TGTGCCAGCAGCTCGGCCGGGTCCTACGAGCAGTACTTC.

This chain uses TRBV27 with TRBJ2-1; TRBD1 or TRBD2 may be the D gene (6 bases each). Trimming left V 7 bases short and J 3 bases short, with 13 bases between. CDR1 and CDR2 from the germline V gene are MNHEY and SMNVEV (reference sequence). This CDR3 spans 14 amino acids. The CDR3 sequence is CASTRGGFYNEQFF. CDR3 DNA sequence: TGTGCCAGCACCCGAGGGGGGTTCTACAATGAGCAGTTCTTC.

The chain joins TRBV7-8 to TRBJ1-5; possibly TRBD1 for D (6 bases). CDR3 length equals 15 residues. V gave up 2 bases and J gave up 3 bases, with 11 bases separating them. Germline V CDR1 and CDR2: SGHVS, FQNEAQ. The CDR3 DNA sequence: TGTGCCAGCAGCTTATCGGGGGCTTCCAATCAGCCCCAGCATTTT. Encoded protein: CASSLSGASNQPQHF.

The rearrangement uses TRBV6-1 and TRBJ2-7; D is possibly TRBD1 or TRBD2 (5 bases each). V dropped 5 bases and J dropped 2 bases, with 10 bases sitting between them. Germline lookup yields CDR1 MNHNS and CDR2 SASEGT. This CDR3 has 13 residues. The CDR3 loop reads CASSWDRTYEQYF. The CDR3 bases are TGTGCCAGCAGTTGGGACCGGACCTACGAGCAGTACTTC.

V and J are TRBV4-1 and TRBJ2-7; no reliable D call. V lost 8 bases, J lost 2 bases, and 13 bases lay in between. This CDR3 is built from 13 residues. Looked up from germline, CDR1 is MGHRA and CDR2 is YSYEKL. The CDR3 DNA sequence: TGCGCCAGCGGTCTTAGGGTTACCTACGAGCAGTACTTC. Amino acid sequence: CASGLRVTYEQYF.

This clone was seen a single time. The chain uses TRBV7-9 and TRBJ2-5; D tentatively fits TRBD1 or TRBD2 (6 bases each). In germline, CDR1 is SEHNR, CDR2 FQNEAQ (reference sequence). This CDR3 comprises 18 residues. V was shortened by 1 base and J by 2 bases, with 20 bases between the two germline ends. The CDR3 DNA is TGTGCCAGCAGCTTAGGTTCCGGGAGTGGAGGGGGACAAGAGACCCAGTACTTC. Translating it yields CASSLGSGSGGGQETQYF.

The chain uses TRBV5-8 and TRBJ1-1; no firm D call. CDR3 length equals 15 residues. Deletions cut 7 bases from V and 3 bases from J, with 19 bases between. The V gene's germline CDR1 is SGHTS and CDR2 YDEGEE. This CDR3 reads CASEPWGGRDTEAFF. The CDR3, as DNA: TGTGCCAGCGAGCCCTGGGGAGGAAGAGACACTGAAGCTTTCTTT.

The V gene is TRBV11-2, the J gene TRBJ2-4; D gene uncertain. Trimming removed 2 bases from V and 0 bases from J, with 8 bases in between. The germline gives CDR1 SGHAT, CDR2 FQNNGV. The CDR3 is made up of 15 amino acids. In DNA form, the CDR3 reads TGTGCCAGCAGCTTAACTGGGCTAGCCAAAAACATTCAGTACTTC. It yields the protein CASSLTGLAKNIQYF.

The CDR3 nucleotides are TGTGCCAGTAGTATTGGGACTAGCGGATCTAATACGCAGTATTTT. Its protein product is CASSIGTSGSNTQYF. This chain uses TRBV19 with TRBJ2-3; 11 nucleotides align to TRBD2. This CDR3 has 15 amino acids. J lost 7 bases, V lost 3 bases, and 6 bases had no gene match. Germline loops: CDR1 LNHDA, CDR2 SQIVND (reference sequence).